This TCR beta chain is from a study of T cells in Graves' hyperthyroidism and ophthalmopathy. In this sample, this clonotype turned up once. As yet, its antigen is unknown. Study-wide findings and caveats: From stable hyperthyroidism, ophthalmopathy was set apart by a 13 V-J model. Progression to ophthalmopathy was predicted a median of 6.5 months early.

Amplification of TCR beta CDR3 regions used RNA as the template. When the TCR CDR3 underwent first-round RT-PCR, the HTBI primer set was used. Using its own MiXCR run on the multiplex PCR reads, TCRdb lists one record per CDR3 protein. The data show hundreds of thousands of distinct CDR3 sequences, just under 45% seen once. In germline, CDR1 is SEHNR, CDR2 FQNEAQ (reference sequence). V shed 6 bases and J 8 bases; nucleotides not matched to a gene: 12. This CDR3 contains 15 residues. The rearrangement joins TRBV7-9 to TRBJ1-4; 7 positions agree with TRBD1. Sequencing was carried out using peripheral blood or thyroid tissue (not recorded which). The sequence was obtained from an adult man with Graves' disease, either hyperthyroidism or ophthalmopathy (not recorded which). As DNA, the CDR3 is TGTGCCAGCAGTCTTTACCCAGGGGGGGGAGAAAAACTGTTTTTT. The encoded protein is CASSLYPGGGEKLFF.